A selection of T cell receptor beta chains follows, all from one sample in a study of graft-versus-host responses after intestinal transplantation. TCRdb's copy holds only in-frame clones and misses some; the assay was immunoSEQ multiplex PCR. The sample lists 60,000 to 75,000 clones, about nine tenths occurring once. The sample was ileum tissue, taken around 350 days after transplant. The origin of the receptors is a human patient who received an intestinal transplant, so some T cells may come from the graft donor. CDR3s include the opening cysteine and the closing phenylalanine or tryptophan. Fields, in order: J gene, V gene, D gene, clone size, CDR3 length, CDR3 DNA, CDR3 protein. The D gene is left open where the match is weak. Not all rows give a size; the values are once, few, many and, for expanded clones, a class.

TRBJ2-7 TRBV7-3 TRBD2 - 13 TGTGCCAGCAGCTTAACAGGGACTAGCGGGCAGTACTTC CASSLTGTSGQYF
TRBJ1-1 TRBV18 - - 14 TGTGCCAGCAAGACAGGTTCAGAGAACACTGAAGCTTTCTTT CASKTGSENTEAFF
TRBJ1-1 TRBV7-9 - - 12 TGTGCCAGCAGTTTAGTTCGCACTGAAGCTTTCTTT CASSLVRTEAFF
TRBJ2-7 TRBV5-6 - - 13 TGTGCCAGCAGCTTGGCGTTGGTTGACGAGCAGTACTTC CASSLALVDEQYF
TRBJ1-1 TRBV5-1 TRBD1 - 16 TGCGCCAACGGAGACAGGGGTCCTAAGGGTCGGTCTGAAGCTTTCTTT CANGDRGPKGRSEAFF
TRBJ1-1 TRBV7-3 - - 19 TGTGCCAGCAGCACACACTCTGGACAGAAACAGAAAATGAACACTGAAGCTTTCTTT CASSTHSGQKQKMNTEAFF
TRBJ2-5 TRBV5-1 TRBD1 - 15 TGCGCCAGCAGCTTGGGCCAGGGGGTATCAGAGACCCAGTACTTC CASSLGQGVSETQYF
TRBJ2-4 TRBV19 - - 11 TGTGCCAGTAGTCCCGGGAACATTCAGTACTTC CASSPGNIQYF
TRBJ2-1 TRBV15 TRBD2 - 16 TGTGCCACCAGCGGATGGACTAGCGGACTTATGGATGAGCAGTTCTTC CATSGWTSGLMDEQFF
TRBJ2-3 TRBV7-2 - - 14 TGTGCCAGCAGAGCGACAGGACCTAGGTATACGCAGTATTTT CASRATGPRYTQYF
TRBJ2-1 TRBV5-1 - - 13 TGCGCCAGCAGCTACCTGGCCAGCGGTGAGCAGTTCTTC CASSYLASGEQFF
TRBJ2-1 TRBV6-5 TRBD2 - 16 TGTGCCAGCAGTTACGGGACTAGCGGGAGGGCAAATGAGCAGTTCTTC CASSYGTSGRANEQFF
TRBJ2-5 TRBV5-4 TRBD2 - 14 TGTGCCAGCAGCCCGCGGGAGTTTGGAGAGACCCAGTACTTC CASSPREFGETQYF
TRBJ1-2 TRBV9 TRBD1 - 15 TGTGCCAGCAGCGCATCCGGGACAGGGAACTATGGCTACACCTTC CASSASGTGNYGYTF
TRBJ1-2 TRBV20-1 - - 11 TGCAGTGCTAGAGACAGGGATGGCTACACCTTC CSARDRDGYTF
TRBJ1-5 TRBV6-1 - once 15 TGTGCCAGCAGTCCCTCCTCTGGGGACGGGCAGCCCCAGCATTTT CASSPSSGDGQPQHF
TRBJ1-5 TRBV6-1 - - 13 TGTGCCAGCAGTGAGGGGGTCAAACAGCCCCAGCATTTT CASSEGVKQPQHF
TRBJ1-2 TRBV6-4 TRBD1 - 16 TGTGCCAGCAGTCCGACACGACAGGGTCTCAGCTATGGCTACACCTTC CASSPTRQGLSYGYTF
TRBJ2-1 TRBV11-2 TRBD2 - 15 TGTGCCAGCAGCCCGCCCGGGACTAGCGGTAATGAGCAGTTCTTC CASSPPGTSGNEQFF
TRBJ2-7 TRBV10-3 - few 13 TGTGCCATCAGTGAGAGGTCTTTCTACGAGCAGTACTTC CAISERSFYEQYF
TRBJ1-1 TRBV2 - - 10 TGTGCCAGCAGTGGGGGGGAAGCTTTCTTT CASSGGEAFF
TRBJ2-1 TRBV4-2 - - 13 TGTGCCAGCAGCCATGTAGGGGGGAATGAGCAGTTCTTC CASSHVGGNEQFF
TRBJ1-1 TRBV19 - - 16 TGTGCCAGTACCCGTATCCGGACGGGATTGAACACTGAAGCTTTCTTT CASTRIRTGLNTEAFF
TRBJ2-2 TRBV6-6 TRBD2 - 15 TGTGCCAGCAGCTGGACTAGCGAGAACACCGGGGAGCTGTTTTTT CASSWTSENTGELFF
TRBJ2-3 TRBV29-1 - - 10 TGCAGCGTTGAAGGTGATACGCAGTATTTT CSVEGDTQYF
TRBJ1-1 TRBV5-1 TRBD1 few 11 TGCGCCAGCAGCCGGGACAGCAAAGCTTTCTTT CASSRDSKAFF
TRBJ2-5 TRBV28 - - 16 TGTGCCAGCAGTTTATCGCCTGCGACAGCCCAAGAGACCCAGTACTTC CASSLSPATAQETQYF
TRBJ1-1 TRBV15 - - 17 TGTGCCACCAGCAGAGGCCCCCGGTGGGATGGGGACACTGAAGCTTTCTTT CATSRGPRWDGDTEAFF
TRBJ2-7 TRBV29-1 - - 13 TGCAGCGTGGGGTGGGGCCTCTCCTACGAGCAGTACTTC CSVGWGLSYEQYF
TRBJ2-5 TRBV4-1 TRBD1 - 14 TGCGCCAGCAGCCTGCGGACAGGGCAAGAGACCCAGTACTTC CASSLRTGQETQYF
TRBJ2-3 TRBV11-2 - few 12 TGTGCCAGCAGCACCGGTGCAGATACGCAGTATTTT CASSTGADTQYF
TRBJ2-1 TRBV20-1 - - 10 TGCAGTGCTAGCTGGGGAGAGCAGTTCTTC CSASWGEQFF
TRBJ2-7 TRBV7-9 - - 13 TGTGCCAGCAGCATCACAGGGATCCACGAGCAGTACTTC CASSITGIHEQYF
TRBJ1-3 TRBV6-6 - - 15 TGTGCCAGCAGTCCCGGGAGGGACTCTGGAAACACCATATATTTT CASSPGRDSGNTIYF
TRBJ2-7 TRBV6-5 TRBD1 - 14 TGTGCCAGCAGTTCCGGGACAGGGGGATACGAGCAGTACTTC CASSSGTGGYEQYF
TRBJ1-5 TRBV2 - - 14 TGTGCCAGCAGTGAGGGGGGGGCAGCCCAGCCCCAGCATTTT CASSEGGAAQPQHF
TRBJ1-1 TRBV9 - - 14 TGTGCCAGCAGCATCCGACAGGAGAACACTGAAGCTTTCTTT CASSIRQENTEAFF
TRBJ1-1 TRBV6-6 - - 11 TGTGCCAGCAGCGGACACACTGAAGCTTTCTTT CASSGHTEAFF
TRBJ1-1 TRBV30 TRBD1 - 13 TGTGCCTGGGAGGGGGCGGAGAACACTGAAGCTTTCTTT CAWEGAENTEAFF
TRBJ1-2 TRBV5-1 - - 13 TGCGCCAGCAGCAAAAATGGTGACTATGGCTACACCTTC CASSKNGDYGYTF
TRBJ2-5 TRBV9 - - 14 TGTGCCAGCAGCGCCCAGGGGGGACAAGAGACCCAGTACTTC CASSAQGGQETQYF
TRBJ2-5 TRBV5-1 TRBD2 - 16 TGCGCCAGCTCCATGAGCTCGCCTAGCGGCCAAGAGACCCAGTACTTC CASSMSSPSGQETQYF